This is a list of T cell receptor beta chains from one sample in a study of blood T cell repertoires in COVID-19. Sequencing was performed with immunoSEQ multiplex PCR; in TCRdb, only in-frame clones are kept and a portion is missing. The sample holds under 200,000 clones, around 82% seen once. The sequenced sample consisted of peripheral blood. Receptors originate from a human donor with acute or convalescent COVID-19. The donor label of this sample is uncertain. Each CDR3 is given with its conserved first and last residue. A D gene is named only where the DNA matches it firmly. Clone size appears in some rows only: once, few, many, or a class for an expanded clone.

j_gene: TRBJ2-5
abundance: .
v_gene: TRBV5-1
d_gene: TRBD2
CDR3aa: CASSPRGGTSGSSQETQYF
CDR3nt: TGCGCCAGCAGTCCTCGGGGCGGAACTAGCGGGTCGTCTCAAGAGACCCAGTACTTC

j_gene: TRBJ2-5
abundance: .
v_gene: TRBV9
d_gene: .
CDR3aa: CASSAGTLPKETQYF
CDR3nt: TGTGCCAGCAGTGCCGGGACTCTGCCGAAAGAGACCCAGTACTTC

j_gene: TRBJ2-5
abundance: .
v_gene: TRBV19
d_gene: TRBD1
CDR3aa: CASRKVGQGVGETQYF
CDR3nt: TGTGCCAGTAGAAAGGTCGGGCAGGGGGTAGGGGAGACCCAGTACTTC

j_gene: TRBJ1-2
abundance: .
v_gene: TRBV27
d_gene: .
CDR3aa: CASSLLQGVGYGYTF
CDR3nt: TGTGCCAGCAGTTTATTACAGGGAGTAGGGTATGGCTACACCTTC

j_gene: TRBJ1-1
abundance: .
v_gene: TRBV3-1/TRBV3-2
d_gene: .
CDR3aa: CASSRGGLQPFF
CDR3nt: TGTGCCAGCAGCCGTGGTGGGCTCCAGCCTTTCTTT

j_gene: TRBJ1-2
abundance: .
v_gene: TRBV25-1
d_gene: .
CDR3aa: CASSWQGLNNYTF
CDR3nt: TGTGCCAGCAGTTGGCAGGGGTTGAATAACTACACCTTC

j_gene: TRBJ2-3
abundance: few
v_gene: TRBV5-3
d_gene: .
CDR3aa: CARSLVLLDRISGTDTQYF
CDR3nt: TGTGCCAGAAGCTTGGTATTGCTTGACAGGATTAGCGGCACAGATACGCAGTATTTT

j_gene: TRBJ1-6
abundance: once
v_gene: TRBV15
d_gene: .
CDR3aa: CATSRDPRGEGSPLHF
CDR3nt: TGTGCCACCAGCAGAGATCCACGGGGGGAGGGATCACCCCTCCACTTT

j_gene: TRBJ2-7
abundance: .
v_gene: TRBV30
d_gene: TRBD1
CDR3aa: CAWSIPYRGAFYEQYF
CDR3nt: TGTGCCTGGAGTATACCATACAGGGGGGCCTTCTACGAGCAGTACTTC

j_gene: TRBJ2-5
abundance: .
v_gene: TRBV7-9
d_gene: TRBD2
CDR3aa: CASSSGLVLRETQYF
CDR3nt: TGTGCCAGCAGCTCGGGACTAGTTCTAAGAGAGACCCAGTACTTC

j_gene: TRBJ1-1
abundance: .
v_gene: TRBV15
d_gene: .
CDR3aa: CATSTEQFLNTEAFF
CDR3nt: TGTGCCACCAGCACCGAACAGTTCCTGAACACTGAAGCTTTCTTT

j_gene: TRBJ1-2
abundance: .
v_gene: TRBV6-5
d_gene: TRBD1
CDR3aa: CASSTGDGYTF
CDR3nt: TGTGCCAGCAGCACAGGGGACGGCTACACCTTC

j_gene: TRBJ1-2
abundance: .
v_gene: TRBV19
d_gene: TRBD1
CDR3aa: CASSTPRTGGYGYTF
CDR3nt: TGTGCCAGTAGTACTCCTCGGACAGGGGGATATGGCTACACCTTC

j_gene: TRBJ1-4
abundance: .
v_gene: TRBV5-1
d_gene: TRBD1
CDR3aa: CASSLEGQGGEKLFF
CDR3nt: TGCGCCAGCAGCTTGGAGGGGCAGGGGGGTGAAAAACTGTTTTTT

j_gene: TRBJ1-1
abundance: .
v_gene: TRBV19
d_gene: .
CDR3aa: CASREGLLNTEAFF
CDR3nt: TGTGCCAGTAGGGAGGGCCTGCTCAACACTGAAGCTTTCTTT

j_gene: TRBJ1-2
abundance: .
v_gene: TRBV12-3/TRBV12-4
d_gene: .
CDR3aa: CASSLRQGGGYTF
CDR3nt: TGTGCCAGCAGTTTAAGGCAGGGAGGTGGCTACACCTTC

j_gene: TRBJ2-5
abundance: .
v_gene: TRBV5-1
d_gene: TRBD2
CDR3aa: CASSPAGARQETQYF
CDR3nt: TGCGCCAGCAGCCCAGCGGGGGCTCGACAAGAGACCCAGTACTTC

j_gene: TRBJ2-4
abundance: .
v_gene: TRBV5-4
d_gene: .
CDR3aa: CASYRNEGAKNIQYF
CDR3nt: TGTGCCAGCTACAGGAACGAAGGAGCCAAAAACATTCAGTACTTC

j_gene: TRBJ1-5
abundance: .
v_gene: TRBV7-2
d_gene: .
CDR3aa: CASSNRVNDQPQHF
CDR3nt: TGTGCCAGCAGCAACCGGGTCAATGATCAGCCCCAGCATTTT

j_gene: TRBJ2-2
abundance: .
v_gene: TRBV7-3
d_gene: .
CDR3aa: CASSLSGVGELFF
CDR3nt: TGTGCCAGCAGCCTCTCGGGAGTCGGGGAGCTGTTTTTT

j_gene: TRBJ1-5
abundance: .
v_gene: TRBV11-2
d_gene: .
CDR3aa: CASSLGQGGNQPQHF
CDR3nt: TGTGCCAGCAGCTTAGGCCAGGGAGGAAATCAGCCCCAGCATTTT

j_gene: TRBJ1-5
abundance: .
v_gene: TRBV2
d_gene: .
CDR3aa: CASSEEGDSNQPQHF
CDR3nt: TGTGCCAGCAGTGAAGAAGGGGATAGCAATCAGCCCCAGCATTTT

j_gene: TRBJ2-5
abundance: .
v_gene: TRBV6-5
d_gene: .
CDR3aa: CASSSMETQYF
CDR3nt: TGTGCCAGCAGTTCTATGGAGACCCAGTACTTC

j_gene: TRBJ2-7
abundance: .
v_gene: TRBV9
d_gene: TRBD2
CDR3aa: CASSVGGSGGVYEQYF
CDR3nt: TGTGCCAGCAGCGTAGGCGGCAGCGGGGGGGTTTACGAGCAGTACTTC

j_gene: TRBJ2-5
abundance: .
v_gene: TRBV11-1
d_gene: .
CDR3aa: CASSRTPQGGGTQYF
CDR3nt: TGTGCCAGCAGCCGGACCCCTCAGGGTGGCGGGACCCAGTACTTC

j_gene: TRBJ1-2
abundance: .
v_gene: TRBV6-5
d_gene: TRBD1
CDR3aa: CASSPDRGRYGYTF
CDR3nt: TGTGCCAGCAGCCCGGACAGGGGCAGGTATGGCTACACCTTC

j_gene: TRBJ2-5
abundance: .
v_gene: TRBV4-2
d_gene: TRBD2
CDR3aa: CASSQGLAGDPQYF
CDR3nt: TGTGCCAGCAGCCAAGGACTAGCGGGAGACCCCCAGTACTTC

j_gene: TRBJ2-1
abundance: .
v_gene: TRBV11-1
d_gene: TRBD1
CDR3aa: CASSPGQKYNEQFF
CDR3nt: TGTGCCAGCTCTCCGGGACAGAAGTACAATGAGCAGTTCTTC

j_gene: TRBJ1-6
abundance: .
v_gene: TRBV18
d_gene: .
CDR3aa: CASSPEGVAYNSPLHF
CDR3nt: TGTGCCAGCTCACCTGAGGGCGTCGCCTATAATTCACCCCTCCACTTT

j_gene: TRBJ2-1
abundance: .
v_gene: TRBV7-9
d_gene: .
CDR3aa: CASSLEYGRGFF
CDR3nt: TGTGCCAGCAGCTTAGAGTACGGCAGGGGGTTCTTC

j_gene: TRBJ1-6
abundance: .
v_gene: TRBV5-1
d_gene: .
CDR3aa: CASSFSGPYNSPLHF
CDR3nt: TGCGCCAGCAGCTTTTCTGGCCCATATAATTCACCCCTCCACTTT

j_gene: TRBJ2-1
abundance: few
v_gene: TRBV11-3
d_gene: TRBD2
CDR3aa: CASSSPRGAYNEQFF
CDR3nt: TGTGCCAGCAGCTCCCCGCGGGGGGCCTACAATGAGCAGTTCTTC

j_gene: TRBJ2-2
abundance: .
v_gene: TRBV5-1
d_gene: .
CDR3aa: CASLDTSFNTGELFF
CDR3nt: TGCGCCAGCCTGGACACCAGTTTCAACACCGGGGAGCTGTTTTTT

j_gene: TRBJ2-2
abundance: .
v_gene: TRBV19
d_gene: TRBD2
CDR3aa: CASSNQYGGAGELFF
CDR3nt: TGTGCCAGTAGTAACCAGTATGGGGGGGCCGGGGAGCTGTTTTTT

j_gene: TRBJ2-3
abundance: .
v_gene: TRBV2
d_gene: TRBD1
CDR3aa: CASSGEKGGTDTQYF
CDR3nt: TGTGCCAGCAGTGGGGAGAAAGGGGGCACGGATACGCAGTATTTT

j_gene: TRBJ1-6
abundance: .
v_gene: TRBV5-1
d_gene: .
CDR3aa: CASSLYGRGNSPLHF
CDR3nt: TGCGCCAGCAGCTTGTATGGCAGGGGTAATTCACCCCTCCACTTT

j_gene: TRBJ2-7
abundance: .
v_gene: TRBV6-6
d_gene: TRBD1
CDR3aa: CASSYSRTGAKYEQYF
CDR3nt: TGTGCCAGCAGTTACTCGAGGACAGGGGCTAAGTACGAGCAGTACTTC

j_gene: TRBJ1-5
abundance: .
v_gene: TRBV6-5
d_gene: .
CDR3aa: CASSGDKSNQPQHF
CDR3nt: TGTGCCAGCAGCGGGGACAAAAGCAATCAGCCCCAGCATTTT

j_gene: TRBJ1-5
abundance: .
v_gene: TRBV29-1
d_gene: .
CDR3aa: CSVELGYNQPQHF
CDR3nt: TGCAGCGTTGAACTAGGATACAATCAGCCCCAGCATTTT

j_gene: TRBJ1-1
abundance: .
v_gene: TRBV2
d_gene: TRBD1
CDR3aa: CASIRDRGRTEAFF
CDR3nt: TGTGCCAGCATCAGGGACAGGGGGAGGACTGAAGCTTTCTTT

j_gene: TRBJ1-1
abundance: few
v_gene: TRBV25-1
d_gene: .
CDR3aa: CASSDRNRPNTEAFF
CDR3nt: TGTGCCAGCAGTGATAGAAACAGGCCGAACACTGAAGCTTTCTTT

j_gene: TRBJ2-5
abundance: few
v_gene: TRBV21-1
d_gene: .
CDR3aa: CASSKWDSPGQYQETQYF
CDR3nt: TGTGCCAGCAGCAAGTGGGACTCGCCTGGCCAGTACCAAGAGACCCAGTACTTC

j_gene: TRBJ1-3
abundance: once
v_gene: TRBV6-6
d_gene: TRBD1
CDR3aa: CASREPGQAGNTIYF
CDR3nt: TGTGCCAGCAGAGAACCGGGACAGGCAGGAAACACCATATATTTT

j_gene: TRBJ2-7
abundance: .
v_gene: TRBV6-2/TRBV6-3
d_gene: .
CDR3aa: CASSPLQDYEQYF
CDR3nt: TGTGCCAGCAGCCCGTTACAGGACTACGAGCAGTACTTC

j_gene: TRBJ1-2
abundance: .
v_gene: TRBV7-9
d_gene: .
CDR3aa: CASSLMGEANYGYTF
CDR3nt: TGTGCCAGCAGCTTGATGGGAGAAGCTAACTATGGCTACACCTTC

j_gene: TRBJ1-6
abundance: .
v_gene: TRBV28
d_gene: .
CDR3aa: CASSLNQGFYSPLHF
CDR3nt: TGTGCCAGCAGTTTAAATCAGGGGTTTTATTCTCCCCTCCACTTT